This T cell receptor (beta chain) is drawn from a study of blood T cell repertoires in COVID-19. Study in general: The analysed material was cDNA or gDNA that came from T cells, B-cell-depleted T cells, or PBMCs.

Under the authors' procedure: Reference gene primers were amplified, and this amplification served to estimate nucleated cell counts. The method was immunoSEQ multiplex PCR; TCRdb's version includes in-frame clones alone and lacks a portion of them. V and J calls and clone size are given by that table; D and trimming were obtained from the DNA. The sample contains about 250,000 clones, around 89% of which appear only once. This CDR3 contains 15 residues. Per germline, CDR1 WSHSY and CDR2 SAAADI. V lost 7 bases to trimming and J lost 7 bases; unmatched junction nucleotides: 13. The sequencing input was PBMCs or T cells enriched from blood (not recorded which). The receptor's source is a man aged 40-50 years who had recovered from COVID-19. The rearrangement links TRBV10-2 to TRBJ2-1; 7 bases fit TRBD1. The CDR3 loop is CASNTRDSRRNEQFF. CDR3 nucleotides: TGCGCCAGCAACACCCGGGACAGCCGCCGAAATGAGCAGTTCTTC.